This T cell receptor beta chain was sequenced during a study of shared clonotypes between healthy human individuals. The study, taken as a whole, reports: It was observed that around 5% of naive CD4 clonotypes were shared across several donors.

Only CD45RO-negative cells positively selected for CCR7 counted as naive CD8 cells, so terminally differentiated effector memory CD45RA+ cells were excluded. Nashville, Tennessee was home to all donors, each a Caucasian adult. Every subset had its genomic DNA shared out evenly among several immunoSEQ plates. Using immunoSEQ multiplex PCR, the repertoire was profiled, and TCRdb retains in-frame clones only, with some absent. The repertoire holds about 2.2 million clones, with 90% to 95% as singletons. As concerns this clone: The antigen remains unidentified.

This CDR3 comprises 18 residues. V dropped 6 bases and J dropped 6; count of bases not matched to a gene: 19. Germline V gene lookup returns CDR1 MNHEY and CDR2 SMNVEV (reference sequence). Sequenced: naive CD8+ T cells from PBMCs. This clonotype was obtained from a man aged 18 to 29 in good health. Some clones in this sample may be carry-over from other donors' samples. The chain uses TRBV27 and TRBJ2-1; 8 nucleotides agree with TRBD2. CDR3 amino acids: CASSPIRIWPSGPNEQFF. The CDR3 region has the DNA TGTGCCAGCAGCCCCATCCGGATCTGGCCTAGCGGGCCCAATGAGCAGTTCTTC.